Following are 5 T cell receptor beta chains from one sample sequenced in a study of blood T cell repertoires in COVID-19. Clones were sequenced by immunoSEQ multiplex PCR, and TCRdb holds only the in-frame ones, with some missing. The sample holds 140,000 to 150,000 clones, roughly 89% seen once. Sequencing was carried out using peripheral blood. The origin of the receptors is a man aged 60 to 75 with active or convalescent COVID-19.

This clone was detected only once. This rearrangement joins TRBV10-3 to TRBJ2-5, with 7 bases that match TRBD2. Per germline, CDR1 ENHRY and CDR2 SYGVKD. V gave up 4 bases and J gave up 2 bases; unmatched junction bases: 4. The CDR3 runs to 14 residues. CDR3 amino acids: CAISGQRGQETQYF. The CDR3 nucleotides are TGTGCCATCAGTGGACAGCGGGGACAAGAGACCCAGTACTTC.

This clone was picked up one time. The chain recombines TRBV4-1 with TRBJ2-7; TRBD1 might be the D (6 bases). The CDR3 spans 18 residues. V was shortened by 0 bases and J by 0 bases, with 18 bases between the two germline ends. Germline CDR1 is MGHRA and CDR2 is YSYEKL. For the CDR3, the DNA is TGCGCCAGCAGCCAAGAATTACAGGGCGGTGGTAGCTCCTACGAGCAGTACTTC. This encodes CASSQELQGGGSSYEQYF.

The chain links TRBV5-1 to TRBJ2-1; 13 bases are shared with TRBD2. V shed 3 bases and J 7 bases; nucleotides not matched to a gene: 4. CDR3 length: 15 residues. Germline CDR1 and CDR2: SGHRS and YFSETQ. CDR3 protein: CASSSGLAGENEQFF. The CDR3 DNA follows: TGCGCCAGCAGCTCAGGACTAGCGGGAGAGAATGAGCAGTTCTTC.

This clone showed up just once. This chain connects TRBV5-5 to TRBJ1-2; D gene ambiguous. The CDR3 is made up of 15 amino acids. The germline CDR1 and CDR2 sequences are SGHKS and YYEKEE (reference sequence). V was pared by 1 base and J by 4 bases, with 14 bases between. Written as DNA, the CDR3 is TGTGCCAGCAGCTTGCAGCCACCGAGGGCCTATGGCTACACCTTC. Amino acids: CASSLQPPRAYGYTF. The whole variable domain, filled in from reference TRBV5-5 and TRBJ1-2, reads DAGVTQSPTHLIKTRGQQVTLRCSPISGHKSVSWYQQVLGQGPQFIFQYYEKEERGRGNFPDRFSARQFPNYSSELNVNALLLGDSALYLCASSLQPPRAYGYTFGSGTRLTVV.

The V gene is TRBV15, the J gene TRBJ2-1; 7 bases agree with TRBD2. Trimming removed 0 bases from V and 8 bases from J; junction bases left unmatched: 10. Germline CDR1 LNHNV, CDR2 YYDKDF (reference sequence). The CDR3 loop spans 16 amino acids. The CDR3 nucleotides are TGTGCCACCAGCAGAGATCTGGGGGAGGGAGGGGATGAGCAGTTCTTC. As protein: CATSRDLGEGGDEQFF.